Shown below are 7 T cell receptor beta chains from a single sample sequenced in a study of technical replicates of blood from a handful of donors. TCRdb's copy holds only in-frame clones and misses some; the assay was immunoSEQ multiplex PCR. In the table there are nearly 80,000 clones, 90% to 95% of which are singletons. The sequenced material came from T cells isolated from PBMCs. The receptors were sampled from a human donor in good health.

The chain has TRBV6-6 and TRBJ2-5; TRBD2 matches at 12 bases. Trimming removed 2 bases from V and 4 bases from J; junction bases left unmatched: 5. CDR1 and CDR2 from the germline V gene are MNHNY and SVGAGI (reference sequence). This CDR3 is 16 amino acids long. Here the CDR3 DNA reads TGTGCCAGCAGTTACCACGGACTAGCGGGAACAGAGACCCAGTACTTC. Amino acid sequence: CASSYHGLAGTETQYF.

CDR3 sequence: CASSPSGQVYEQYF. DNA of the CDR3: TGTGCCAGCTCACCATCGGGACAGGTCTACGAGCAGTACTTC. This chain uses TRBV18 with TRBJ2-7; 8 nucleotides align to TRBD1. V lost 2 bases to trimming and J lost 3 bases; unmatched junction nucleotides: 3. CDR3 size: 14 residues. Germline assignment: CDR1 KGHSH and CDR2 LQKENI. The complete variable domain, with remaining parts taken from reference TRBV18 and TRBJ2-7, reads NAGVMQNPRHLVRRRGQEARLRCSPMKGHSHVYWYRQLPEEGLKFMVYLQKENIIDESGMPKERFSAEFPKEGPSILRIQQVVRGDSAAYFCASSPSGQVYEQYFGPGTRLTVT.

The chain joins TRBV13 to TRBJ2-3, with 8 bases lining up with TRBD1. Trimming at V came to 5 bases and at J to 4 bases, leaving 11 bases not matched to a gene. Germline CDR1 reads PRHDT; CDR2 reads FYEKMQ (reference sequence). The CDR3 extends over 16 amino acids. The CDR3 DNA reads TGTGCCAGCAGCCCACCGCCCCAGGGGGCGGCAGATACGCAGTATTTT. This encodes CASSPPPQGAADTQYF.

This clone came up a few times. The rearrangement uses TRBV9 and TRBJ1-4; TRBD1 aligns across 7 bases. The CDR3 spans 15 residues. Trimming took 0 bases from V and 8 from J; bases not matched to a gene: 7. CDR1 and CDR2 from the germline V gene are SGDLS and YYNGEE. The CDR3 sequence is CASSVGTGQGEKLFF. CDR3 bases: TGTGCCAGCAGCGTAGGGACAGGCCAAGGGGAAAAACTGTTTTTT.

The genes are TRBV18 and TRBJ1-1, with 8 bases that match TRBD1. This CDR3 region has 16 residues. After removal of 4 bases from V and 4 bases from J, the junction contained 11 bases not matched to a gene. Germline lookup yields CDR1 KGHSH and CDR2 LQKENI. The CDR3 reads CASSLGQGGWSTEAFF. As DNA, the CDR3 is TGTGCCAGCTCACTAGGACAGGGAGGTTGGAGCACTGAAGCTTTCTTT.

The CDR3 nucleotides are TGCGCCAGCAGATGGACAGGGGCAACCACTGAAGCTTTCTTT. Translation: CASRWTGATTEAFF. The rearrangement joins TRBV5-1 to TRBJ1-1; TRBD1 matches 9 bases. This CDR3 has 14 residues. V was pared by 5 bases and J by 4 bases, with 6 bases of the junction left unmatched. Per the germline V gene, CDR1 is SGHRS and CDR2 is YFSETQ.

This clone occurred once. In DNA, the CDR3 is TGTGCCAGCAGTCCAAACCCCCGGAGGGCACCTCAGCCCCAGCATTTT. Protein product: CASSPNPRRAPQPQHF. The gene calls are TRBV27 and TRBJ1-5; D remains ambiguous. The CDR3 consists of 16 residues. Trimming shortened V by 5 bases and J by 6 bases, and 20 bases separated the two germline ends. CDR1 and CDR2 from the germline V gene are MNHEY and SMNVEV (reference sequence).